In this sample, the clone carrying this T cell receptor (beta chain) turned up many times. The data are from a study of Graves' ophthalmopathy and Graves' hyperthyroidism. The CDR3 length is 13 residues. The V and J ends lost 6 bases and 3 bases, in that order; junction bases with no gene match: 3. Germline V gives CDR1 MNHNY, CDR2 SVGAGI (reference sequence). The starting material, more than 8.5 ml of fresh peripheral blood, provided the PBMCs. For repertoire sequencing, the TCR beta CDR3 regions were amplified from RNA transcripts. First-round RT-PCR with HTBI primers preceded a second-round multiplex PCR. Each CDR3 protein is one row after TCRdb ran MiXCR on the multiplex PCR reads. Among tens of thousands of distinct CDR3 sequences listed, 50% were seen once.

The chain uses TRBV6-6 and TRBJ1-2, with 8 bases that match TRBD1. Sequenced sample: peripheral blood. The TCR was taken from an adult man with Graves' ophthalmopathy. CDR3 sequence: CASSPGQDYGYTF. Written as DNA, the CDR3 is TGTGCCAGCAGCCCGGGACAGGACTATGGCTACACCTTC.